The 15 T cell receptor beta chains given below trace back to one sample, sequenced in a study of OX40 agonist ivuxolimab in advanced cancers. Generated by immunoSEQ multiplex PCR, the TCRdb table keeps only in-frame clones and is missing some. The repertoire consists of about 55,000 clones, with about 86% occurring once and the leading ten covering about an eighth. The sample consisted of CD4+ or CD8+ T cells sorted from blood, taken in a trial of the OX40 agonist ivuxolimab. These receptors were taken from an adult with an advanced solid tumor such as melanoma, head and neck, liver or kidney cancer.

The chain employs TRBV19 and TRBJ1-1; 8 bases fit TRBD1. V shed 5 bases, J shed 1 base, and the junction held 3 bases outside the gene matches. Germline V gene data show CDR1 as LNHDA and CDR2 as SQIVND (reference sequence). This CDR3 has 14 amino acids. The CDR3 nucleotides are TGTGCCAGTAGTCCCACAGGGGGGAACACTGAAGCTTTCTTT. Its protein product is CASSPTGGNTEAFF.

In DNA, the CDR3 is TGTGCCAGCAACGGACAGGGTCACAATGAGCAGTTCTTC. It encodes CASNGQGHNEQFF. This sequence joins TRBV2 and TRBJ2-1; 8 nucleotides agree with TRBD1. The CDR3 runs 13 residues. Germline lookup yields CDR1 SNHLY and CDR2 FYNNEI. The J segment lost 5 bases and the V segment lost 7 bases, leaving 4 bases of the junction unmatched.

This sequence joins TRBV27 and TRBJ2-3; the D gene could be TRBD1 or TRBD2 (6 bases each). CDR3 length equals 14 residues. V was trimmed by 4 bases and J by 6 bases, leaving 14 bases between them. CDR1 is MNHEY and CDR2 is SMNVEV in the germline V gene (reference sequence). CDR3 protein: CASSWGAVKDTQYF. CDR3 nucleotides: TGTGCCAGCAGTTGGGGGGCGGTTAAGGATACGCAGTATTTT.

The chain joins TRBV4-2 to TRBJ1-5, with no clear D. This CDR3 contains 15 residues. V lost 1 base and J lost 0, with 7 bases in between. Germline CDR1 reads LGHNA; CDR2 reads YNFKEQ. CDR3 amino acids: CASSQAQSSNQPQHF. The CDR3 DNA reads TGTGCCAGCAGCCAAGCCCAGAGTAGCAATCAGCCCCAGCATTTT.

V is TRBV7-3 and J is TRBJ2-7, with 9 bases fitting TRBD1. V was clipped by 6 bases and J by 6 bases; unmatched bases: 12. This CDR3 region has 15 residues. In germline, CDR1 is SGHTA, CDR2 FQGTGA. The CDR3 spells CASRSAGTGTFEQYF. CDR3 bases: TGTGCCAGCAGATCCGCCGGGACAGGGACCTTCGAGCAGTACTTC.

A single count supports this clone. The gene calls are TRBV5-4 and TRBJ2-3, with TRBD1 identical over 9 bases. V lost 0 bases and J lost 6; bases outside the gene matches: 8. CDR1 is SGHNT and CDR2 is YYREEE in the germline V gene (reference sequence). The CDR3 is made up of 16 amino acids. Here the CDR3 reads CASSLALGTGPDTQYF. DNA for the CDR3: TGTGCCAGCAGCTTGGCCCTTGGGACAGGGCCTGATACGCAGTATTTT.

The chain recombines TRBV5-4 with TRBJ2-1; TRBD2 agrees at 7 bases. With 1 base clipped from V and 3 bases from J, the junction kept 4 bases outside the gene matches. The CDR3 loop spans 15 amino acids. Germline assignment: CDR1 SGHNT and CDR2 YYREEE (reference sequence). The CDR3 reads CASSLKGGSYNEQFF. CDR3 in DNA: TGTGCCAGCAGCTTGAAGGGCGGGAGCTACAATGAGCAGTTCTTC.

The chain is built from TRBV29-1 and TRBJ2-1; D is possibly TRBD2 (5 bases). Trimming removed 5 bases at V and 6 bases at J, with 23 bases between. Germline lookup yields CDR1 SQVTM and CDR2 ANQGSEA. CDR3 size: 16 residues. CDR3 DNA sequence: TGCAGCGTTTGGAGGAAGGTCTCCGGCTTGTTCAATGAGCAGTTCTTC. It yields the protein CSVWRKVSGLFNEQFF.

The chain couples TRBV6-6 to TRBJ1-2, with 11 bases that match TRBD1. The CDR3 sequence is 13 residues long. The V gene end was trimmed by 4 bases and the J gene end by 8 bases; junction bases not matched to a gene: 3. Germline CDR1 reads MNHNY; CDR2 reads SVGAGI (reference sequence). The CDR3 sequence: CASSWTGGRGYTF. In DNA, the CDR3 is TGTGCCAGCAGTTGGACAGGGGGCAGAGGCTACACCTTC.

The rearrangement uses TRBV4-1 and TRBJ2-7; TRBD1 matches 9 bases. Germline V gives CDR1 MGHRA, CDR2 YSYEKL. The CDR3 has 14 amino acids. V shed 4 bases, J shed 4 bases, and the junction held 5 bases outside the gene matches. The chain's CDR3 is CASSLTGGPYEQYF. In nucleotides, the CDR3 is TGCGCCAGCAGCCTCACAGGGGGCCCATACGAGCAGTACTTC.

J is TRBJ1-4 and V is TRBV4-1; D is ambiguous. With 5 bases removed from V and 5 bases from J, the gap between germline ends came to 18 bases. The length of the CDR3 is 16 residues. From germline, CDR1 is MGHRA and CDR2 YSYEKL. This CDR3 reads CASSSSGSGLNEKLFF. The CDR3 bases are TGCGCCAGCAGCTCAAGCGGATCGGGCTTAAATGAAAAACTGTTTTTT.

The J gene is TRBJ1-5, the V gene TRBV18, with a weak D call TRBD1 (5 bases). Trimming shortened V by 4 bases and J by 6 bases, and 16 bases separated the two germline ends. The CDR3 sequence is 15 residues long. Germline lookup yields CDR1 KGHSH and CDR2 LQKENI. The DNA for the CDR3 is TGTGCCAGCTCACTCCGCGGGGGGGAAGGTCAGCCCCAGCATTTT. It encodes CASSLRGGEGQPQHF. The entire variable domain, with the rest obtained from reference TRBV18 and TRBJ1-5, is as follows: NAGVMQNPRHLVRRRGQEARLRCSPMKGHSHVYWYRQLPEEGLKFMVYLQKENIIDESGMPKERFSAEFPKEGPSILRIQQVVRGDSAAYFCASSLRGGEGQPQHFGDGTRLSIL.

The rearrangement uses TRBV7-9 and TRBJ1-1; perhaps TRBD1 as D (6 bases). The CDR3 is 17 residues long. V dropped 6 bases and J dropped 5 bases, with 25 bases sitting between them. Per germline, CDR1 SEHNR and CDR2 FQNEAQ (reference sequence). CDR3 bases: TGTGCCAGCAGTTCTCTACCGGGATCTAGGGGGAGGACTGAAGCTTTCTTT. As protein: CASSSLPGSRGRTEAFF.

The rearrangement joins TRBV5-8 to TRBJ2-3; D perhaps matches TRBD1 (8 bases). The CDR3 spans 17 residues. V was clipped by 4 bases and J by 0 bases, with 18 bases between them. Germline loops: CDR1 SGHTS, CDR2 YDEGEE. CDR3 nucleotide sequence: TGTGCCAGCAGCAGCCTAAAACAGGGGGGGAGCACAGATACGCAGTATTTT. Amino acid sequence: CASSSLKQGGSTDTQYF. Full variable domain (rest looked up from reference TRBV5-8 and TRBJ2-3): EAGVTQSPTHLIKTRGQQATLRCSPISGHTSVYWYQQALGLGLQFLLWYDEGEERNRGNFPPRFSGRQFPNYSSELNVNALELEDSALYLCASSSLKQGGSTDTQYFGPGTRLTVL.

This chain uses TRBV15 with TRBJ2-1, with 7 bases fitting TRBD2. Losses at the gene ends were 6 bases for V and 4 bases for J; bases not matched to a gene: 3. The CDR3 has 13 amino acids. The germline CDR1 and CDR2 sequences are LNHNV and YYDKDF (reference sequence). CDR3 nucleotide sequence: TGTGCCACCAGTAGCGGGCTTTACAATGAGCAGTTCTTC. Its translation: CATSSGLYNEQFF.